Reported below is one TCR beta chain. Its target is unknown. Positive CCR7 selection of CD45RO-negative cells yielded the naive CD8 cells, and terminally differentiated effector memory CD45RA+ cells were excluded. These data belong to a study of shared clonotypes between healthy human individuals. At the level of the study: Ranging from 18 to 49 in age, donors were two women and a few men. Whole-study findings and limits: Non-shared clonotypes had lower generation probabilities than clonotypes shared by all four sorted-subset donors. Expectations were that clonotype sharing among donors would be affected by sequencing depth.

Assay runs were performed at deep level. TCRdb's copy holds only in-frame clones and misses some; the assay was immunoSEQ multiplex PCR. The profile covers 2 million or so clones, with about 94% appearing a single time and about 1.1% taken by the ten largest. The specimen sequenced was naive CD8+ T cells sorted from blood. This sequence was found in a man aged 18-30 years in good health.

The CDR3 DNA reads TGTGCCAGCAACGAATTAGGGGCTTCGTACAATGAGCAGTTCTTC. Its protein is CASNELGASYNEQFF. The chain uses TRBV9 and TRBJ2-1; D might be TRBD1 (5 bases). Germline V gene sequence: CDR1 SGDLS, CDR2 YYNGEE. The CDR3 contains 15 residues. Trimming took 6 bases from V and 4 from J, leaving 17 bases between them.